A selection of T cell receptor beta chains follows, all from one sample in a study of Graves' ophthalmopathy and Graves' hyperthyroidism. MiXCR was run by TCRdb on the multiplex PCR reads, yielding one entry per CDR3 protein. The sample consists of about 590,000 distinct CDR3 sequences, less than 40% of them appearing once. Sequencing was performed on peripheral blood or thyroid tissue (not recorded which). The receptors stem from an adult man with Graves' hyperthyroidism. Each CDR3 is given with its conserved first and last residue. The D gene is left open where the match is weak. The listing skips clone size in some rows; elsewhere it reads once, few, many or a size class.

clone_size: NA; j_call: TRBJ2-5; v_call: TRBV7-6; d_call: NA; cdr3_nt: TGTGCCAGCAGCTCGGGACATCTTCAAGAGACCCAGTACTTC; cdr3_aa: CASSSGHLQETQYF
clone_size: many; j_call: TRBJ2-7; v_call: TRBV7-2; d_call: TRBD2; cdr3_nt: TGTGCCAGCAGCATAGGACTAGCGGGGGGCGAGCAGTACTTC; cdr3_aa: CASSIGLAGGEQYF
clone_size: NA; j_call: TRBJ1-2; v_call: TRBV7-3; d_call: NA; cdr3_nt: TGTGCCAGCAGCCTAAGCACCGGGACATCACTGTTCAAGACCTTC; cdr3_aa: CASSLSTGTSLFKTF
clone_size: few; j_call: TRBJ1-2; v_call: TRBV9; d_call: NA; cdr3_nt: TGTGCCAGCAGCTTAAACAGGGCTAACTATGGCTACACCTTC; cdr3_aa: CASSLNRANYGYTF
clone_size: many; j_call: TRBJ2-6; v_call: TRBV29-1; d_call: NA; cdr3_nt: TGCAGCGTGGCGGTCGGGGCCAACGTCCTGACTTTC; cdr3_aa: CSVAVGANVLTF
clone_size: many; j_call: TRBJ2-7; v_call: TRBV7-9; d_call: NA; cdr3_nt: TGTGCCAGCAGTCACGGAGGGGCAGGGCCCTCCTACGAGCAGTACTTC; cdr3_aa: CASSHGGAGPSYEQYF
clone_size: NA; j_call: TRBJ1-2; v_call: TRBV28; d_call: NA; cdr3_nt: TGTGCCAGCAGTCCCCCTACATACTATGGCTACACCTTC; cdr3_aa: CASSPPTYYGYTF
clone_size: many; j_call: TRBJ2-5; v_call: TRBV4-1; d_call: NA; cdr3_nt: TGCGCCAGCAGCCAGGTACTTGGGGCGGAGACCCAGTACTTC; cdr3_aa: CASSQVLGAETQYF
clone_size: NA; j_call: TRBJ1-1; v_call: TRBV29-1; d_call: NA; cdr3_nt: TGCAGCTCACGAAACGAGAACACTGAAGCTTTCTTT; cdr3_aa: CSSRNENTEAFF
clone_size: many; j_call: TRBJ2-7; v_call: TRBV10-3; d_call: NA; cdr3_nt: TGTGCCATCAGTGAGTCGATGACAGGTTCCTACGAGCAGTACTTC; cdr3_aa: CAISESMTGSYEQYF
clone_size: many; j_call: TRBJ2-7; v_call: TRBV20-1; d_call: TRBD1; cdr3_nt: TGCAGTGCTTCCTACAGACAGGGGGGATTGGGGTACGAGCAGTACTTC; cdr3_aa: CSASYRQGGLGYEQYF
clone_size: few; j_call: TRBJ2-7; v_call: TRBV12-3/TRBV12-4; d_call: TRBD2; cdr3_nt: TGTGCCAGCAGTTTGGACCTAGCGGGGGACTCCTACGAGCAGTACTTC; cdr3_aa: CASSLDLAGDSYEQYF
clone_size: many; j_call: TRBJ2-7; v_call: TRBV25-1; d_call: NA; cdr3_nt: TGTGCCAGCAAAATGTACCGGGGGGAGCAGTACTTC; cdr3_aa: CASKMYRGEQYF
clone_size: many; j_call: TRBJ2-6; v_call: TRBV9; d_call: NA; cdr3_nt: TGTGCCAGCAGCGTCCAGGGGACCACCTCCGCCTCTGGGGCCAACGTCCTGACTTTC; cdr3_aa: CASSVQGTTSASGANVLTF
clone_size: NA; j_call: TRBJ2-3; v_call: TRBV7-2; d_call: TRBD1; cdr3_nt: TGTGCCAGCAGCTTAGGGGGACAGGGAAACACAGATACGCAGTATTTT; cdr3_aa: CASSLGGQGNTDTQYF
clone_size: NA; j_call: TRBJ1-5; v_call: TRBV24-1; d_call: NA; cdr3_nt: TGTGCCACCAGTAGACAGAGCAGCAATGAGCCCCAGCATTTT; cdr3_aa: CATSRQSSNEPQHF
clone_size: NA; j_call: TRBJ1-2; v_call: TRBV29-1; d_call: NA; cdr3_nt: TGCAGCTCACCACTGTGGGGACCGTATGGCTACACCTTC; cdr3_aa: CSSPLWGPYGYTF
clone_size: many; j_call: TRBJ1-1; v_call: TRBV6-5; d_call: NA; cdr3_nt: TGTGCCAGCAGTTACGAGGACGGAACTGAAGCTTTCTTT; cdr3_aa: CASSYEDGTEAFF
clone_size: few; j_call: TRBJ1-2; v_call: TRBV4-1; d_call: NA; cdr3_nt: TGCGCCAGCAGCCAAGAACTTACCAGGGGCTACACCTTC; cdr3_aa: CASSQELTRGYTF
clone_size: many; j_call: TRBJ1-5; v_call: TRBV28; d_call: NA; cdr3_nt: TGTGCCAGCAGTTTGGCCGGCTGGCCCCAGCATTTT; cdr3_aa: CASSLAGWPQHF
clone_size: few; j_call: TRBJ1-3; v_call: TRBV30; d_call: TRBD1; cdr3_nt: TGTGCCTGGACCGTACCACAGGGGGCAAACACCATATATTTT; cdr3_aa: CAWTVPQGANTIYF
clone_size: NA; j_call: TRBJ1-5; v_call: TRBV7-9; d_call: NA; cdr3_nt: TGTGCCAGCAGCCGAGGGGGAACCCAGCCCCAGCATTTT; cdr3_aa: CASSRGGTQPQHF
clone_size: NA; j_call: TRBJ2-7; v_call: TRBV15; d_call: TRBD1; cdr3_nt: TGTGCCACCAGCAGAGATCGGACAGGGTACTACGAGCAGTACTTC; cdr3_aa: CATSRDRTGYYEQYF
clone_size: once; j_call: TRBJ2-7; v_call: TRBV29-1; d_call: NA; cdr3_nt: TGCAGCGTTGAAGGTCGGTCGGCCTACGAGCAGTACTTC; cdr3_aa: CSVEGRSAYEQYF
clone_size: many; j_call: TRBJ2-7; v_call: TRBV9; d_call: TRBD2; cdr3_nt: TGTGCCAGCAGCTCTCGCGGGACTAGCGGGACAGGAGAGCAGTACTTC; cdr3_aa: CASSSRGTSGTGEQYF
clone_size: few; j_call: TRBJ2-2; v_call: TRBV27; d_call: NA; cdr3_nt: TGTGCCAGCTCACCAGTTCCGAACACCGGGGAGCTGTTTTTT; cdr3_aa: CASSPVPNTGELFF
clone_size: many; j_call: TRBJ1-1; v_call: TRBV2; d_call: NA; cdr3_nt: TGTGCCAGCACCATTGGAGCAGGGAACACTGAAGCTTTCTTT; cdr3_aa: CASTIGAGNTEAFF
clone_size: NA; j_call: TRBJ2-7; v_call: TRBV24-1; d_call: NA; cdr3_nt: TGTGCCACAGCTGATAGCTCTCAATGGGACGAGCAGTACTTC; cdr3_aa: CATADSSQWDEQYF
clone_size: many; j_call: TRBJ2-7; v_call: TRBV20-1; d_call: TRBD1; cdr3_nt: TGCAGTCTACAGGGGGGCAACGAGCAGTACTTC; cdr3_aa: CSLQGGNEQYF
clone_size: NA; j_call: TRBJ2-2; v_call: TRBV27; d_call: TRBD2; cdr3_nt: TGTGCCAGCAGCCCCGGGACTAGTGTCGGGGAGCTGTTTTTT; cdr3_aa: CASSPGTSVGELFF
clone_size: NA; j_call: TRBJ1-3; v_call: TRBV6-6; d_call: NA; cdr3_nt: TGTGCCAGCAGTTACCCGGGACGGATAGGAAACACCATATATTTT; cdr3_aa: CASSYPGRIGNTIYF
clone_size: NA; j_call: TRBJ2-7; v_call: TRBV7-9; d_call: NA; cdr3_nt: TGTGCCAGCAGCTTAGCCGGGGTAGGGGTGGATGAGCAGTACTTC; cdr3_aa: CASSLAGVGVDEQYF
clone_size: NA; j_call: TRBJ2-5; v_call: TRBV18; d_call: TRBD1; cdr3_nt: TGTGCCAGTGGGGGACAGCAAGAGACCCAGTACTTC; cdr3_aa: CASGGQQETQYF
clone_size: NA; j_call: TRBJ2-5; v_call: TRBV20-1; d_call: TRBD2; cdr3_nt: TGCAGTGCCAGCGGGAGGATAGGAGAGACCCAGTACTTC; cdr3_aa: CSASGRIGETQYF
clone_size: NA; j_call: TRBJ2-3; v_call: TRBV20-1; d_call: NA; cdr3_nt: TGCAGTGCTATTCAAGCGGGCACAGATACGCAGTATTTT; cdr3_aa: CSAIQAGTDTQYF
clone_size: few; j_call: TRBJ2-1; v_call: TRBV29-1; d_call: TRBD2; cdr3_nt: TGCAGCGTTGAAGGAGGATGGGGGGGGAGCTACAATGAGCAGTTCTTC; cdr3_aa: CSVEGGWGGSYNEQFF
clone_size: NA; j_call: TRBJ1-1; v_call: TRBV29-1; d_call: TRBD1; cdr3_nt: TGCAGCGTCGGACCGGGACAGGGAATGAACACTGAAGCTTTCTTT; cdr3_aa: CSVGPGQGMNTEAFF
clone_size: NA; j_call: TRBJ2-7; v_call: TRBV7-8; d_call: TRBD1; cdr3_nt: TGTGCCAGCAGCTTAAAGGGGGACAGGGCCAGCTCCTACGAGCAGTACTTC; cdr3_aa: CASSLKGDRASSYEQYF
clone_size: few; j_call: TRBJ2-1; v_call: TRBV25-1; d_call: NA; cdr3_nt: TGTGCCAGCAGTGAATTGGGGAACAGGGAGGGTGAGCAGTTCTTC; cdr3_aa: CASSELGNREGEQFF
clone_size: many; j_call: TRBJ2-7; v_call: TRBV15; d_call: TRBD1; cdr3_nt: TGTGCCACCAGCATGGTCTCCGGGACAGCAACCTACGAGCAGTACTTC; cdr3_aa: CATSMVSGTATYEQYF
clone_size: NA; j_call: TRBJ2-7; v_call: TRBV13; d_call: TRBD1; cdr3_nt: TGTGCCAGCAGTGTGACAGGGGGCACCGCCTACCAGCAGTACTTC; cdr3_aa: CASSVTGGTAYQQYF
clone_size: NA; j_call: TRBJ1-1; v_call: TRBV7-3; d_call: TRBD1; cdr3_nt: TGTGCCAGCAGCCATACAGGGGCGGGCACTGAAGCTTTCTTT; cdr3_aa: CASSHTGAGTEAFF